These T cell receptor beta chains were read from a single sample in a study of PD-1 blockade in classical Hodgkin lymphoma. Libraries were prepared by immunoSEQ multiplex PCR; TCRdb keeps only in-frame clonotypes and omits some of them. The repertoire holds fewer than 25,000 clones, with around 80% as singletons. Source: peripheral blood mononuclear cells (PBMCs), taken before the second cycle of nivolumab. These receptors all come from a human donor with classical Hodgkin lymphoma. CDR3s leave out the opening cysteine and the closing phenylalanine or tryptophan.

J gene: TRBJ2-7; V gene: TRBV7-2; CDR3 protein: ASSLGTNLYEQY
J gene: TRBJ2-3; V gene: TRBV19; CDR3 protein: ASSIRQGRDTQY
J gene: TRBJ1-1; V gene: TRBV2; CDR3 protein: AGRTGAPNTEAF
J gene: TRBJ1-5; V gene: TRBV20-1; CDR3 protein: SARDWDEH
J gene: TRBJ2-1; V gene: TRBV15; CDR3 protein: ATTQRPTQF
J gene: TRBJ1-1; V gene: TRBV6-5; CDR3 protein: ASSTIDGLNTEAF
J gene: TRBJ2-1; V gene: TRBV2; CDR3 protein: ASSRRSGTVGSNNEQF
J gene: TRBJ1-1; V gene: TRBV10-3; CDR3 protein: AISEGFTEAF
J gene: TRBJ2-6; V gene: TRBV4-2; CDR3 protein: ASSQSSRTGRGANVLT
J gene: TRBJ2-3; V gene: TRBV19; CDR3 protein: ASSLRLAGTDTQY
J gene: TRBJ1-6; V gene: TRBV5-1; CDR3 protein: ASSLEGTAGFH
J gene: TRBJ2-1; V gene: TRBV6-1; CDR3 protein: ASSEYGLRDEQF
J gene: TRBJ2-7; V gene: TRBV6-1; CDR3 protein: ASSGQASYEQY
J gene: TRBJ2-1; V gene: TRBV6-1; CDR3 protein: ASTTSGVEQF
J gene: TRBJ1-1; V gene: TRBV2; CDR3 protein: ASRGNTEAF
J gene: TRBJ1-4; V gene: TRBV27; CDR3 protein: ASSRAPGGKQKLF
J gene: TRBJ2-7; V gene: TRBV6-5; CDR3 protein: ASSYRPAGPAYEQY
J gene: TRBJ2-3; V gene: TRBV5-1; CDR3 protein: ASSRQGSDTQY
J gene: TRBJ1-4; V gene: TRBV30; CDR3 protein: AWKRTGVKKLF
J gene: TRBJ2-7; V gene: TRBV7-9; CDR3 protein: ASSPQAITYEQY
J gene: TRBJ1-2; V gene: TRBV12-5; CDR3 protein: ASGFLTGNGYT
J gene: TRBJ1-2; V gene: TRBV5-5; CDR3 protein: ASSSTGNFGGYT
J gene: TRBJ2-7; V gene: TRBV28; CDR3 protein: ASSLESRYEQY
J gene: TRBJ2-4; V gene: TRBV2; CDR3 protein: ASSGPGQRLAKNIQY
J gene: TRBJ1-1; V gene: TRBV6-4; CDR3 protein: ASSAGARTEAF
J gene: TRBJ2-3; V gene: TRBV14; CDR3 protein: ASSQDRHTQY
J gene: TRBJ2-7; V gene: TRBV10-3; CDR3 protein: AIRGQGDYEQY
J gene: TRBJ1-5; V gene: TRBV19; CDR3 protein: ASSTPGSNQPQH
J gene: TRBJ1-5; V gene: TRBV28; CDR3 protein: ASSSQTGQSQH
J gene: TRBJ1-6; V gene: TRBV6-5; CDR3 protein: ASSYQGSYNSPLH
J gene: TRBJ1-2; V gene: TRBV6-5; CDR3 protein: ASSEFGYGGYT
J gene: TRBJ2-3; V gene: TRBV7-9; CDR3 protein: ASSPPIRDRGSDTQY
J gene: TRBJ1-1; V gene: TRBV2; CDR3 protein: ASLPDRVNTEAF
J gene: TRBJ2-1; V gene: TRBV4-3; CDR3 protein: ASSQGLAREQF
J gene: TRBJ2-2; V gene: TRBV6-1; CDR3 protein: ASIPGLAGTGELF
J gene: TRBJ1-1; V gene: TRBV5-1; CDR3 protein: ASSFSQGSRDTEAF
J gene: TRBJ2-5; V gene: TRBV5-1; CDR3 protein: ASSLVAGEETQY
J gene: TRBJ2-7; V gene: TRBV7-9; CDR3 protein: AGSRLSEEQY
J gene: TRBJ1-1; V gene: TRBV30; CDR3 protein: AWAQGVNTEAF
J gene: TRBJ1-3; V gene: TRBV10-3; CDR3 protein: ATSDRVSGNTIY
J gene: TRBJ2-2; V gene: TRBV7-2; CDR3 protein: ASSLVGGHGELF
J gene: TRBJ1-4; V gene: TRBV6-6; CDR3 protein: ASRNRGTNEKLF
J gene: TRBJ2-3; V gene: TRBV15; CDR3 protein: ATSRDPGDTQY
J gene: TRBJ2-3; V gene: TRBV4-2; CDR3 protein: ASSQSGGTIFFGTDTQY
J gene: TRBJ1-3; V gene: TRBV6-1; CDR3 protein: ASTKSSGNTIY
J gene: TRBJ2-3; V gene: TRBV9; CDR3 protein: ASSVDADTQY
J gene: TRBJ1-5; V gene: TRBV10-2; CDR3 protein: ASSGSGSQPQH
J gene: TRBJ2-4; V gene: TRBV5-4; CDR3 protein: ASSLGSFKNIQY
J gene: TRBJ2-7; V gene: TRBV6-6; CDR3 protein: ASSWGQGGYEQY
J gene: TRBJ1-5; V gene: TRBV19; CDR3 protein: ASSILQGDQPQH
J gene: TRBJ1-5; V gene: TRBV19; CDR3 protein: ASSMSLPQGPQH
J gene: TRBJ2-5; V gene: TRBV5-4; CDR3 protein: ASSLAGTQETQY
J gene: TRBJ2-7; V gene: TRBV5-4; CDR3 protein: ASSPGQGRGYEQY
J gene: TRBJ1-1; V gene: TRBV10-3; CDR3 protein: AISRSLTDPNTEAF